Detailed here is one TCR beta chain. Here immunoSEQ multiplex PCR was the method, and the copy in TCRdb shows in-frame clones only, minus some. The data show 350,000 to 400,000 clones, roughly 89% seen once. This sample stems from a study of blood T cell repertoires in COVID-19. The CDR3 contains 15 residues. Trimming cost V 3 bases and J 0 bases; bases outside gene matches: 4. Per the germline V gene, CDR1 is MNHEY and CDR2 is SMNVEV (reference sequence). The sequenced sample was peripheral blood. This clonotype originated in a man between 18 and 29 years old with active or convalescent COVID-19. The rearrangement uses TRBV27 and TRBJ1-1, with TRBD1 identical over 7 bases. CDR3 amino acids: CASSFNRGLNTEAFF. The CDR3 region has the DNA TGTGCCAGCAGTTTTAACAGGGGCCTGAACACTGAAGCTTTCTTT.